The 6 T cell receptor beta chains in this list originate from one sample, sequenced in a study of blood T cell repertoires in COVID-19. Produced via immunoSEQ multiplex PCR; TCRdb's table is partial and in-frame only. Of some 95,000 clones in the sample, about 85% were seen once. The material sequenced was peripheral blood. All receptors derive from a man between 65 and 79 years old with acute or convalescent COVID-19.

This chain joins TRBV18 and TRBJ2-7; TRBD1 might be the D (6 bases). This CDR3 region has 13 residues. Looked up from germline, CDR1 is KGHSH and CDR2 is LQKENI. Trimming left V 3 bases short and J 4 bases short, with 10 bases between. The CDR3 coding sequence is TGTGCCAGCTCACCCGACAGGTTTTACGAGCAGTACTTC. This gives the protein CASSPDRFYEQYF.

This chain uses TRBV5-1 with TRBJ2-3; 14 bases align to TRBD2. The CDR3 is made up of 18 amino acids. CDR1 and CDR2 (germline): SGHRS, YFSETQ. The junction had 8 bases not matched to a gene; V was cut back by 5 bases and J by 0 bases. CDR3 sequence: CASRSGTSGGTSTDTQYF. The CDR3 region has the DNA TGCGCCAGCAGGTCCGGGACTAGCGGGGGTACTAGCACAGATACGCAGTATTTT.

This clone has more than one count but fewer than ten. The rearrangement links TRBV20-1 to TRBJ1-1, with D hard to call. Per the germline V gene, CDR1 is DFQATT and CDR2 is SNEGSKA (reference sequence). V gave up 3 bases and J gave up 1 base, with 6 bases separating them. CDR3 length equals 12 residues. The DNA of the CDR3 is TGCAGTGCTAGTCGGGAGAACACTGAAGCTTTCTTT. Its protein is CSASRENTEAFF.

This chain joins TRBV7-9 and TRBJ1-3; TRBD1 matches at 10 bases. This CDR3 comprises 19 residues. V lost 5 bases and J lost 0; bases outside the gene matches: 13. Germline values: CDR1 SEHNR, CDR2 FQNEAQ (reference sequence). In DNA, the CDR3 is TGTGCCAGCAGCGGCCTCCCAAGACAGGGGGCTCTCTCTGGAAACACCATATATTTT. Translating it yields CASSGLPRQGALSGNTIYF.

As DNA, the CDR3 is TGTGCTAGTGGTCGGGACTCCAATTCACCCCTCCACTTT. This encodes CASGRDSNSPLHF. The rearrangement links TRBV12-5 to TRBJ1-6, with D perhaps TRBD1 (5 bases). This CDR3 comprises 13 residues. V was pared by 5 bases and J by 7 bases, with 9 bases between. Germline values: CDR1 LGHNT, CDR2 FRNRAP.

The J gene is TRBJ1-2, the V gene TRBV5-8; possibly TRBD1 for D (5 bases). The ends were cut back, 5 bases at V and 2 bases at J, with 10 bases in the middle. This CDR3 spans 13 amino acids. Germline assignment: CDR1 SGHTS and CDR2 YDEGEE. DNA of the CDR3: TGTGCCAGCAGAGCGGGACTGAACTATGGCTACACCTTC. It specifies CASRAGLNYGYTF.